A single sample gave rise to the 4 T cell receptor beta chains below, sequenced in a study of cytomegalovirus exposure and HLA in healthy donors. The study ran its PCR with 60 Vbeta and 13 Jbeta primers. Produced via immunoSEQ multiplex PCR; TCRdb's table is partial and in-frame only. The repertoire has 95,000 to 150,000 clones, under 90% of them found once; the top ten carry 3.6%. Sequencing was performed on PBMCs. These receptors originate from a woman aged 40 to 50 in good health and CMV-seropositive.

Regarding this clone: Other nucleotide sequences from this sample produce the same CDR3. The CDR3 loop reads CASSLFSSNQPQHF. CDR3 nucleotide sequence: TGTGCCAGCAGTTTATTTAGTTCCAATCAGCCCCAGCATTTT. The chain employs TRBV27 and TRBJ1-5; D not certain. The germline V gene has CDR1 MNHEY and CDR2 SMNVEV (reference sequence). The CDR3 contains 14 residues. V was pared by 1 base and J by 3 bases, with 7 bases between.

The gene calls are TRBV5-1 and TRBJ1-6; no firm D call. This CDR3 has 13 residues. Germline V gives CDR1 SGHRS, CDR2 YFSETQ. The V end was cut by 4 bases, the J end by 6 bases, with 8 bases between. The CDR3 is CASSPKSNSPLHF. Written as DNA, the CDR3 is TGCGCCAGCAGCCCTAAAAGTAATTCACCCCTCCACTTT.

V usage is TRBV28 and J usage is TRBJ2-7, with TRBD2 matching 7 bases. The trim removed 4 bases at V and 5 bases at J, leaving 17 bases unmatched. Germline-derived CDR1 and CDR2 are MDHEN and SYDVKM. The CDR3 totals 17 residues. CDR3 protein: CASSSSSGGFYPNEQYF. For the CDR3, the DNA is TGTGCCAGCAGTTCCTCTAGCGGAGGGTTCTATCCGAACGAGCAGTACTTC.

This clone was recorded a few times. V gene TRBV28 combines with J gene TRBJ1-1; D perhaps matches TRBD1 (6 bases). V lost 1 base, J lost 0 bases, and 9 bases lay in between. The CDR3 spans 15 residues. CDR1 is MDHEN, CDR2 SYDVKM, per germline. The CDR3 sequence is CASSLLGQMNTEAFF. The CDR3 bases are TGTGCCAGCAGTTTATTGGGACAAATGAACACTGAAGCTTTCTTT.